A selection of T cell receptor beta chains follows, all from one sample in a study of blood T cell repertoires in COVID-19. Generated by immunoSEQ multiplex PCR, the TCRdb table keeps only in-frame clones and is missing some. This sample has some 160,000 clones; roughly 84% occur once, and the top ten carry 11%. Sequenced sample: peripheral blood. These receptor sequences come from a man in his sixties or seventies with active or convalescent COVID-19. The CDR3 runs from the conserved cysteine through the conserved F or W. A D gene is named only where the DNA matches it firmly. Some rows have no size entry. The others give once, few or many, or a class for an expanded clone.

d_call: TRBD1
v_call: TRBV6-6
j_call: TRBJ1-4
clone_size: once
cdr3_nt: TGTGCCAGCAGCCTGAGGGGGCTTGCTAATGAAAAACTGTTTTTT
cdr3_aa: CASSLRGLANEKLFF

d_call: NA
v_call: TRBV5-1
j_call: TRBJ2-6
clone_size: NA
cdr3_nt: TGCGCCAGCAGCCCCTCAGGGGAGACCAGCTCTGGGGCCAACGTCCTGACTTTC
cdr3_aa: CASSPSGETSSGANVLTF

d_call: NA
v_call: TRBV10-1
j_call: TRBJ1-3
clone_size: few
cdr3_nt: TGCGCCAGCAGAAGCCCGGGCGGGCTCATATATTTT
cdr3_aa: CASRSPGGLIYF

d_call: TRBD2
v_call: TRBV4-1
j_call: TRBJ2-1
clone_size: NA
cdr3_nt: TGCGCCAGCAGCCGCAACCTAGCGGGAGCCTACAATGAGCAGTTCTTC
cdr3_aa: CASSRNLAGAYNEQFF

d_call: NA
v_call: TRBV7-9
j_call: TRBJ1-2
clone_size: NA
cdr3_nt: TGTGCCAGCAGCTTAGAGTTGGCGAACAGAGAAAACTATGGCTACACCTTC
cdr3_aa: CASSLELANRENYGYTF

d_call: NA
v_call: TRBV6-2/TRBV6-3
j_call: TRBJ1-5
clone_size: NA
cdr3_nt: TGTGCCAGCAGTTACCTAGCGAGAGGCAATCAGCCCCAGCATTTT
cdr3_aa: CASSYLARGNQPQHF

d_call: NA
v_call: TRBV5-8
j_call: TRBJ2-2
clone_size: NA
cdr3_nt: TGTGCCAGCAGCAACGGACAGACTTTCACCGGGGAGCTGTTTTTT
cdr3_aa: CASSNGQTFTGELFF

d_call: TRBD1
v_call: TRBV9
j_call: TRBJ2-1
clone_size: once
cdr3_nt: TGTGCCAGCAGCATCCGACAGGGGAGGAATGAGCAGTTCTTC
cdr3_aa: CASSIRQGRNEQFF

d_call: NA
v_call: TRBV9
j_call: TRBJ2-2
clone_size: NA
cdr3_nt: TGTGCCAGCAGATTTGGGGGGTCGAACACCGGGGAGCTGTTTTTT
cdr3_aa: CASRFGGSNTGELFF

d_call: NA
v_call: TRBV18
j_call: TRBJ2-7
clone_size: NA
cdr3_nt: TGTGCCAGCTCACCATGGGGCCACGAGCAGTACTTC
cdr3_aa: CASSPWGHEQYF

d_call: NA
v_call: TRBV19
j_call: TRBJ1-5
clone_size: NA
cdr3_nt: TGTGCCAGTAATGGACAGACATATCAGCCCCAGCATTTT
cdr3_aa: CASNGQTYQPQHF

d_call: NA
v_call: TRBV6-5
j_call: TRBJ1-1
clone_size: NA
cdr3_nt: TGTGCCAGCAGCCCACGAGGGGGGGGGTCAACTGAAGCTTTCTTT
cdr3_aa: CASSPRGGGSTEAFF

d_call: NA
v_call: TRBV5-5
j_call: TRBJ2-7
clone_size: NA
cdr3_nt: TGTGCCTGGGAAAAGGACCCCCTTGCGGGGGAGCAGTACTTC
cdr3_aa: CAWEKDPLAGEQYF

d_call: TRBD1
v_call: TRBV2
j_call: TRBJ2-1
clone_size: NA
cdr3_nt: TGTGCCAGCAGCTACGAGGGGACAGGGGCTTACAATGAGCAGTTCTTC
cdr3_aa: CASSYEGTGAYNEQFF

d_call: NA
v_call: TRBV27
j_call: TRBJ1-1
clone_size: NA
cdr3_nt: TGTGCCAGCAGTTTTTACGGACGGCGGGGAAACACTGAAGCTTTCTTT
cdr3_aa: CASSFYGRRGNTEAFF

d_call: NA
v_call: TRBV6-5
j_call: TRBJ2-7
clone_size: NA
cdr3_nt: TGTGCCAGCACCCCGGGTATTCGGCGCGAGCAGTACTTC
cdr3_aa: CASTPGIRREQYF

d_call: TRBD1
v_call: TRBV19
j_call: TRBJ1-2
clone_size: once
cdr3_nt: TGTGCCAGTACGGGGGGGGAACAGGGGAGTTCTTCGTTAGGCTACACCTTC
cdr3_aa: CASTGGEQGSSSLGYTF

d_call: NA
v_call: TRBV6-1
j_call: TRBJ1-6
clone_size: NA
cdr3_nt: TGTGCCAGCAGTGAGTTGGCGGGGGACAATTCACCCCTCCACTTT
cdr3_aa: CASSELAGDNSPLHF

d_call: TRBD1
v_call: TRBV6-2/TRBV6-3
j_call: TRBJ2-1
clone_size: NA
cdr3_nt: TGTGCCAGCAGTTACTCCCGAGGGTGGACAGGGTCGTCCAGTGAGCAGTTCTTC
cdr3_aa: CASSYSRGWTGSSSEQFF

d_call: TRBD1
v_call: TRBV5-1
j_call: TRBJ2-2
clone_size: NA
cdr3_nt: TGCGCCAGCAGCTTCGGACAGGGCCCTCCCGGGGAGCTGTTTTTT
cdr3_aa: CASSFGQGPPGELFF

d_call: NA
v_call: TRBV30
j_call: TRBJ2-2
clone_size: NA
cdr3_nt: TGTGCCTGGAGAGGTGGGGCAGCGATAAACACCGGGGAGCTGTTTTTT
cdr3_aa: CAWRGGAAINTGELFF

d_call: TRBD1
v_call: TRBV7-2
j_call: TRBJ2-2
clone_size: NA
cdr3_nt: TGTGCCAGCTGCGGACAGGGGAACACCGGGGAGCTGTTTTTT
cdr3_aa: CASCGQGNTGELFF